Listed below are T cell receptor beta chains from one sample, sequenced in a study of CD8 T cells in Susac syndrome. One entry per CDR3 protein, called by TCRdb with MiXCR from the immunoSEQ multiplex PCR reads. This table holds approximately 87,000 distinct CDR3 sequences, roughly 95% found once. Input material: CD8+ T cells from PBMCs. Every receptor here comes from a human donor with Susac syndrome. Each CDR3 is given with its conserved first and last residue. The D gene is left open where the match is weak. A clone size is listed for some rows: how often the clone was seen (once, few, many), or a class if it is expanded.

abundance | j_gene | len | v_gene | d_gene | CDR3nt | CDR3aa
once | TRBJ2-5 | 14 | TRBV18 | NA | TGTGCCAGCTCACCAAAATATTCCCAAGAGACCCAGTACTTC | CASSPKYSQETQYF
NA | TRBJ2-1 | 17 | TRBV29-1 | TRBD2 | TGCAGCGTTAGAGGACTAGCGGAGAGAAGCTCCTACAATGAGCAGTTCTTC | CSVRGLAERSSYNEQFF
once | TRBJ2-5 | 12 | TRBV6-5 | NA | TGTGCCAGACGGGACAACGGGGAGACCCAGTACTTC | CARRDNGETQYF
NA | TRBJ2-2 | 15 | TRBV6-5 | NA | TGTGCCAGCAGTTACGGTACCAGGAACACCGGGGAGCTGTTTTTT | CASSYGTRNTGELFF
NA | TRBJ1-1 | 15 | TRBV6-2/TRBV6-3 | NA | TGTGCCAGCAGTTACTGGGGGTTCATGAACACTGAAGCTTTCTTT | CASSYWGFMNTEAFF
NA | TRBJ2-7 | 13 | TRBV20-1 | TRBD1 | TGCAGTGCCCGGGGACAGCAGTCCTACGAGCAGTACTTC | CSARGQQSYEQYF
NA | TRBJ1-2 | 15 | TRBV19 | TRBD1 | TGTGCCAGTAGTCCAGGGACAGGAGAATACTATGGCTACACCTTC | CASSPGTGEYYGYTF
NA | TRBJ2-1 | 13 | TRBV9 | TRBD2 | TGTGCCAGCAAGTCGGGGGAGGGGAATGAGCAGTTCTTC | CASKSGEGNEQFF
NA | TRBJ2-1 | 13 | TRBV20-1 | TRBD2 | TGCAGTGCTTCCCTAGCGGGCTACAATGAGCAGTTCTTC | CSASLAGYNEQFF
NA | TRBJ1-4 | 9 | TRBV20-1 | NA | TGCAGTGCTAAACCGGGACTGTTTTTT | CSAKPGLFF